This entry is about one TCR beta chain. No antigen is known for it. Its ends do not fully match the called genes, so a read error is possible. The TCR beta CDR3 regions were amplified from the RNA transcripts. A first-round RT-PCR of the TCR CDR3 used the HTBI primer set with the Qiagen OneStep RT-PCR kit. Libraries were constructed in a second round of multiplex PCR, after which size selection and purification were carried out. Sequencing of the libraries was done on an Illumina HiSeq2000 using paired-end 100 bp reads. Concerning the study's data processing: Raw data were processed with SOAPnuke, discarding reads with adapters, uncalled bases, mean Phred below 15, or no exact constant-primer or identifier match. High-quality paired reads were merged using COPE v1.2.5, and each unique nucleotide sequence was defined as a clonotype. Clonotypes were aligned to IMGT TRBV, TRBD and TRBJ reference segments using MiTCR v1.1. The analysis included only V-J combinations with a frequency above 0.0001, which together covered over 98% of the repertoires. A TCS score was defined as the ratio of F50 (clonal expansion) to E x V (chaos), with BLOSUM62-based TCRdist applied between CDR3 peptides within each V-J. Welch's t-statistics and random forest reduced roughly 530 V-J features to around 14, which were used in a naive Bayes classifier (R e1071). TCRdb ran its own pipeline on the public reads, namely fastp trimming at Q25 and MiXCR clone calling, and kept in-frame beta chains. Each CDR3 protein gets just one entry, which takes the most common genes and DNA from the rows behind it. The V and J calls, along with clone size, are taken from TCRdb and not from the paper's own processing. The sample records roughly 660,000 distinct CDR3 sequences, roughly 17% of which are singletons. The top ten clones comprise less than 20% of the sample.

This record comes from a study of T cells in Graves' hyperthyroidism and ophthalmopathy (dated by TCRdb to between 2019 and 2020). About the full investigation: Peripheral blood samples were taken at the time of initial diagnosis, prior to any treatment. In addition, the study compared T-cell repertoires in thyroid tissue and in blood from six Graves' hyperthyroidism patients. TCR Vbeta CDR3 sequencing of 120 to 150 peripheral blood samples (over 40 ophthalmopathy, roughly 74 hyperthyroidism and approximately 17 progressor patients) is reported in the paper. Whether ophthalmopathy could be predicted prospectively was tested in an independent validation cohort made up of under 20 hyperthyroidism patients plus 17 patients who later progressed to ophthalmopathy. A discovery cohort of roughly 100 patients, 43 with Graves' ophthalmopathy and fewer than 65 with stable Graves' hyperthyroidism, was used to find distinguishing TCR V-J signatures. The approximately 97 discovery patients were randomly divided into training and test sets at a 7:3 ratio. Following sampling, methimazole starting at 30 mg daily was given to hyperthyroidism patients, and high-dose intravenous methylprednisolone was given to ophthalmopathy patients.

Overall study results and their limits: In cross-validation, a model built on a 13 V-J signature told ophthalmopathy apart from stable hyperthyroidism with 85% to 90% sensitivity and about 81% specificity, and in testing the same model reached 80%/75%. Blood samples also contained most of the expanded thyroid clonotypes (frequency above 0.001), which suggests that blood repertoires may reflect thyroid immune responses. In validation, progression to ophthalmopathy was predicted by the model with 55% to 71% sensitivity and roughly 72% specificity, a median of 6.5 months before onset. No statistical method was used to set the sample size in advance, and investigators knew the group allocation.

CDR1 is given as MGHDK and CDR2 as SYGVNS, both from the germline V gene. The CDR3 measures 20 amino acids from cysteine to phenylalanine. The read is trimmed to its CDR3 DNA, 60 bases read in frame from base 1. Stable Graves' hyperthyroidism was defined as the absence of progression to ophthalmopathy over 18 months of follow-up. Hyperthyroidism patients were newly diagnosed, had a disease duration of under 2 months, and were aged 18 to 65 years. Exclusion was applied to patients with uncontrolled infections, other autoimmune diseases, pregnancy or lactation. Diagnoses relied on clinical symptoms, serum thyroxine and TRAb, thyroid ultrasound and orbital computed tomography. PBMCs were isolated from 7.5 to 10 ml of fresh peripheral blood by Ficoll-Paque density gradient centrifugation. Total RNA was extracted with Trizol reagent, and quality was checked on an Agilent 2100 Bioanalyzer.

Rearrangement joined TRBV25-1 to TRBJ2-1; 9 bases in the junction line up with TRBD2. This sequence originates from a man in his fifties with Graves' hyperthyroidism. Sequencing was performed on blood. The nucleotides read TGTGCCAGCAGTGGCAGCTCGGTAGGCGGGAGGGCAAAATCCTACAATGAGCAATTCTTC. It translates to CASSGSSVGGRAKSYNEQFF.